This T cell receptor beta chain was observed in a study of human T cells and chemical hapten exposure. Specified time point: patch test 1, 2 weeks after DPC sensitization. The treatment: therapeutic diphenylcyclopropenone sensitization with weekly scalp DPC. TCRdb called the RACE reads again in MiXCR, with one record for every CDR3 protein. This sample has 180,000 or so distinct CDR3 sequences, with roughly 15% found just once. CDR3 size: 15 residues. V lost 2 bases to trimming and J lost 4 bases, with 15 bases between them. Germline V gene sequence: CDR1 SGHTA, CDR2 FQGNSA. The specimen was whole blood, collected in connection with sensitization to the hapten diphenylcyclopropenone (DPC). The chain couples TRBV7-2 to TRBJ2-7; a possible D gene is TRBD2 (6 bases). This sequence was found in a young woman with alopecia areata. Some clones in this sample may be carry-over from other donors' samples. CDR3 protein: CASSLQPEGPYEQYF. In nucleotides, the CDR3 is TGTGCCAGCAGCTTACAACCGGAGGGCCCTTACGAGCAGTACTTC.